This T cell receptor beta chain was recovered during a study of beta chain features in type 1 diabetes. The entirety of the isolated RNA underwent reverse transcription, so expressed TCRB transcripts were sequenced. Repertoires were generated with immunoSEQ multiplex PCR, while TCRdb's copy carries only in-frame clones and drops some. The sample yields approximately 330,000 clones, more than 9.5% seen once. This clone was detected only a few times. Trimming removed 4 bases from V and 3 bases from J, with 15 bases in between. CDR3 length: 15 amino acids. Germline CDR1 reads SGHRS; CDR2 reads YFSETQ. The source is a woman in her twenties or thirties in good health. Sequenced: naive CD4+ T cells from blood. The V gene is TRBV5-1, the J gene TRBJ2-3, with D possibly TRBD2 on 6 matching bases. This CDR3 reads CASSGNGGMTDTQYF. For the CDR3, the DNA is TGCGCCAGCAGCGGGAATGGCGGGATGACAGATACGCAGTATTTT.